Given below is one T cell receptor beta chain in context. These data belong to a study of blood T cell repertoires in COVID-19. Study-wide background: COVID-19 samples collected from the United States, Italy and Spain covered acute and convalescent phases.

Trimming at V came to 6 bases and at J to 3 bases, leaving 4 bases not matched to a gene. The CDR3 runs to 14 residues. The germline V gene has CDR1 MNHEY and CDR2 SVGAGI. Method: immunoSEQ multiplex PCR; TCRdb's copy keeps in-frame clones and lacks some. Here the sample spans around 80,000 clones, 80% to 90% being singletons. This receptor was obtained from a woman of 80 years or more with acute or convalescent COVID-19. The sequenced material came from peripheral blood. V usage is TRBV6-5 and J usage is TRBJ2-2; 7 positions match TRBD1. The CDR3 nucleotides are TGTGCCAGCAGGGAGACAGGGTACACCGGGGAGCTGTTTTTT. Its translation: CASRETGYTGELFF.